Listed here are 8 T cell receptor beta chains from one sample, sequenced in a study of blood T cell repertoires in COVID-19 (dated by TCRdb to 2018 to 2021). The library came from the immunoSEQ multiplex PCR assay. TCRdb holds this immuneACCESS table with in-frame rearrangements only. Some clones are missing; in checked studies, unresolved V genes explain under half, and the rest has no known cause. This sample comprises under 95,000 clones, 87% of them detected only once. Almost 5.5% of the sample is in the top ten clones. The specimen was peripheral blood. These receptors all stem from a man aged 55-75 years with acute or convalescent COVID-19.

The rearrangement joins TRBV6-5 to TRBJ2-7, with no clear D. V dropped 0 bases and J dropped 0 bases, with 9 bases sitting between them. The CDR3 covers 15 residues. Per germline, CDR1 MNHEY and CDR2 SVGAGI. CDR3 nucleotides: TGTGCCAGCAGTTACTCTTACCCCGGCTCCTACGAGCAGTACTTC. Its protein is CASSYSYPGSYEQYF.

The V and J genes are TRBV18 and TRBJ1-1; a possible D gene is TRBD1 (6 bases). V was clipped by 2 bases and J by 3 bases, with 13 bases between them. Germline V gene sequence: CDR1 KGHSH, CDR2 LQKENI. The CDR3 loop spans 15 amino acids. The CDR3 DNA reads TGTGCCAGCTCACCAGCGACAGGCTGGGACACTGAAGCTTTCTTT. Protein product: CASSPATGWDTEAFF.

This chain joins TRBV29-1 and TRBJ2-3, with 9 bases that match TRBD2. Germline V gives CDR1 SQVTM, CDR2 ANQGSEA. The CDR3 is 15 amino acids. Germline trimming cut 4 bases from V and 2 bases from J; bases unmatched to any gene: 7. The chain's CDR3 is CSVVLAGAPTDTQYF. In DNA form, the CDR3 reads TGCAGCGTTGTGTTAGCGGGGGCCCCCACAGATACGCAGTATTTT.

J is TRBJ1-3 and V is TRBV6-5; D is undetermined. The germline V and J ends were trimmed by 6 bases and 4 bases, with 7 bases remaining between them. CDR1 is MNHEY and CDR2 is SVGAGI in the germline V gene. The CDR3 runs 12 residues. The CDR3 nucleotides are TGTGCCAGCAGCGGAGCCGGAAACACCATATATTTT. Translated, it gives CASSGAGNTIYF.

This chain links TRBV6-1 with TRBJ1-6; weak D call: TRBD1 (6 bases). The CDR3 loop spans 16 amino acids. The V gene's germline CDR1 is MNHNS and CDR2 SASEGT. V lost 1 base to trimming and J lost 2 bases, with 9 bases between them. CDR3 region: CASSEVRGPYNSPLHF. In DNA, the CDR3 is TGTGCCAGCAGTGAAGTCAGGGGCCCCTATAATTCACCCCTCCACTTT.

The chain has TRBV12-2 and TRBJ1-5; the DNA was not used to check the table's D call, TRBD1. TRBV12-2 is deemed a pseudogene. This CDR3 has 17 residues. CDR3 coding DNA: TGTGCAAGTCGCTTAGCTGAGGACAGTATCCCCAATCAGCCCCAGCATTTT. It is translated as CASRLAEDSIPNQPQHF.

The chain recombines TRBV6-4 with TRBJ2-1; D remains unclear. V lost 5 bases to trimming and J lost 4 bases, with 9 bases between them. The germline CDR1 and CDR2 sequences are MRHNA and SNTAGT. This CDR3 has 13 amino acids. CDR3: CASSPTEYNEQFF. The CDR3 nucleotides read TGTGCCAGCAGTCCTACAGAGTACAATGAGCAGTTCTTC.

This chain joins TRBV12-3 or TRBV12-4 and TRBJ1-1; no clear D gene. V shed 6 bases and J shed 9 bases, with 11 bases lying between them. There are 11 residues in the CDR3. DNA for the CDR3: TGTGCCAGCAGCTCACCGGGTCAAGCTTTCTTT. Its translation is CASSSPGQAFF.